The rows below give T cell receptor beta chains drawn from one sample of a study of long-term antiretroviral therapy in people with HIV. Method: immunoSEQ multiplex PCR; TCRdb's copy keeps in-frame clones and lacks some. The sample lists tens of thousands of clones, 85% to 90% occurring once. Sequences were derived from unsorted PBMCs, sampled 0.5 years after starting antiretroviral therapy. Every receptor here comes from a woman aged 18-35 years with HIV. Each CDR3 is given without its conserved first and last residue. The order of the fields is V gene, J gene, CDR3 protein.

TRBV7-3	TRBJ2-1	ASSPNPGLAYNEQF
TRBV7-3	TRBJ2-7	ASSPNGAGPPYEQY
TRBV27	TRBJ2-4	ASSPALVPVKNIQY
TRBV4-1	TRBJ2-3	ASSQGGTSGSTDTQY
TRBV25-1	TRBJ1-2	ASSDRTGGIYGYT
TRBV11-3	TRBJ1-5	ASSLEAGYEAYSNQPQH
TRBV4-3	TRBJ2-3	ASSQDLTSGSSKADTQY
TRBV20-1	TRBJ1-5	SARGHQPQH
TRBV19	TRBJ1-5	ASNPRGDQPQH
TRBV6-6	TRBJ2-1	ASSPRDFEQYEQF
TRBV2	TRBJ2-3	ASSEGMGTSRQDTQY